This section outlines one T cell receptor beta chain sequence together with its context. This sample is drawn from a study of cytomegalovirus exposure and HLA in healthy donors. Study background: Per a later analysis, the approximately 690 first-cohort and fewer than 150 validation repertoires shared one platform.

Measured with immunoSEQ multiplex PCR; TCRdb has only the in-frame clones, and not every one. The data hold fewer than 200,000 clones, with 85% observed a single time. Looked up from germline, CDR1 is ENHRY and CDR2 is SYGVKD. This CDR3 is 14 amino acids long. With 6 bases clipped from V and 7 bases from J, the junction kept 6 bases outside the gene matches. Sequencing input: PBMCs. This TCR came from a man between 18 and 35 years old in good health and CMV-seropositive. The chain is built from TRBV10-3 and TRBJ1-6; TRBD1 matches at 7 bases. The CDR3 DNA reads TGTGCCATCAGAGAGGGACAGTTAAATTCACCCCTCCACTTT. This translates into CAIREGQLNSPLHF.